This T cell receptor beta chain is drawn from a study of regulatory T cells in long-lasting Graves disease. This clonotype was counted between two and nine times. What it binds is not known. Deletions cut 7 bases from V and 6 bases from J, with 19 bases between. The CDR3 has 14 amino acids. Per germline, CDR1 MNHNS and CDR2 SASEGT. The study, taken as a whole, reports: Persistent-disease Graves' patients showed less TCR diversity than new cases. Whereas new patients shared some 990 public clonotypes, persistent patients shared more, at about 3,000. Accuracy might have suffered from few samples.

Time point reported: persistent/refractory GD, antithyroid drugs over 5 years with positive TRAb. Scientists built the TCR library using RNA that was extracted from PBMCs. The guidelines of the American Thyroid Association were the basis for diagnosing Graves' disease. HTBI primers from iRepertoire and Arm-PCR of CDR3 regions yielded the TCR beta libraries. TCRdb processed the multiplex PCR reads anew with MiXCR; each CDR3 protein has one entry. The sample has roughly 300,000 distinct CDR3 sequences; 22% are singletons. The TCR originated in a female donor with Graves disease. The J gene is TRBJ2-7, the V gene TRBV6-1, with a tentative D call TRBD1 (6 bases). Sequences were derived from peripheral blood mononuclear cells (PBMCs), sampled when the disease was refractory, from a patient treated with antithyroid drugs. The CDR3 sequence: CASKRLAGVVEQYF. The CDR3 nucleotides are TGTGCCAGCAAGAGGTTGGCAGGGGTGGTCGAGCAGTACTTC.